This TCR beta chain was observed in a study of cytomegalovirus exposure and HLA in healthy donors. Study observations and caveats: What a later analysis reportedly showed was that an Asian-associated ancestry cluster had fewer N-insertions than the approximately 670-donor mean.

It was with 60 Vbeta and 13 Jbeta primers that the PCR ran. This table comes from immunoSEQ multiplex PCR, and its TCRdb copy is limited to in-frame clones, with some not included. The sample contains 200,000 to 250,000 clones, just under 70% of which appear only once. The CDR3 has 14 residues. A note on this clone: Its cognate antigen is unknown.

The V call is TRBV21-1, the J call TRBJ2-7; TRBD2 is the table's D call and was not checked against the DNA. TRBV21-1 is a listed pseudogene. The sequencing sample was made of PBMCs. The clonotype was recovered from a man aged 40-49 years in good health and CMV-seropositive. CDR3 residues: CASSNLGGGREQYF. Here the CDR3 DNA reads TGTGCCAGCAGCAACCTAGGGGGAGGGCGGGAGCAGTACTTC.